The T cell receptor (beta chain) under discussion was sequenced for a study of early T cells in non-severe SARS-CoV-2 infection. Study-wide background: Sequenced material consisted of bulk RNA (from unsorted whole blood), and chains were unpaired. General observations from the study: Anti-spike CD8 responses were favored in VDJdb matching, and private and CD4 specificities were missed.

Germline V gene lookup returns CDR1 ENHRY and CDR2 SYGVKD. This CDR3 comprises 15 residues. V shed 0 bases and J 7 bases; nucleotides not matched to a gene: 6. As concerns this clonotype: Its antigen is currently unknown.

Individual cDNA molecules were tagged with unique molecular identifiers, the study reported. MiXCR, run by TCRdb on the 5' RACE reads, gives a single entry per CDR3 protein. The sample comprises about 100,000 distinct CDR3 sequences, around 10% of which are singletons, and more than 6.5% rests with the top ten. V and J are TRBV10-3 and TRBJ2-7; 10 bases map to TRBD2. The origin of this receptor is an adult who was a healthcare worker with PCR-confirmed SARS-CoV-2 infection or an uninfected control (not recorded which). The sequencing input was whole blood. CDR3 bases: TGTGCCATCAGTGAGTCTTCAAGCGGGAGGGGAGAGCAGTACTTC. This translates into CAISESSSGRGEQYF.